This T cell receptor beta chain was identified in a study of OX40 agonist ivuxolimab in advanced cancers. Across the study: Ivuxolimab is an agonistic anti-OX40 (CD134) antibody, and patients were treated with it. There were three patients with partial responses, one having hepatocellular carcinoma and two cutaneous melanoma.

V shed 6 bases, J shed 4 bases, and the junction held 3 bases outside the gene matches. The length of the CDR3 is 13 residues. Germline CDR1 reads SGHNT; CDR2 reads YENEEA. Autoimmune disease history or systemic immunosuppression excluded patients. Blood draws occurred at baseline, cycle 4 day 1, and cycle 7 day 1. Produced via immunoSEQ multiplex PCR; TCRdb's table is partial and in-frame only. The sample has about 47,000 clones; around four fifths are singletons. The clonotype comes from an adult with an advanced solid tumor such as melanoma, head and neck, liver or kidney cancer. V and J are TRBV11-3 and TRBJ2-4; 7 bases agree with TRBD1. Sequencing was performed on CD4+ or CD8+ T cells sorted from blood, taken in a trial of the OX40 agonist ivuxolimab. CDR3 bases: TGTGCCAGCAGTTTGGGACAGAAAAACATTCAGTACTTC. Protein sequence: CASSLGQKNIQYF.